This T cell receptor (beta chain) appears in the sequencing data of a study of blood T cell repertoires in COVID-19. Overall study: Some COVID-19 samples were acute and others convalescent; all came from the United States, Italy and Spain. T cells, B-cell-depleted T cells, or PBMCs provided the cDNA or gDNA that served as material.

Study processing details: Estimated nucleated cell counts came from reference gene primer amplification. TCRdb's copy holds only in-frame clones and misses some; the assay was immunoSEQ multiplex PCR. The V and J calls and clone size come from that table; D and trimming were worked out from the DNA. Found here are 35,000 to 45,000 clones, about 85% of them singletons; the top ten hold about a third. The clonotype was recovered from a woman older than 75 with acute or convalescent COVID-19. The source material was peripheral blood.

CDR3 protein: CASKGAYGYTF. The CDR3 bases are TGCGCCAGCAAAGGGGCCTATGGCTACACCTTC. The chain employs TRBV10-1 and TRBJ1-2, with a possible D match to TRBD1 (5 bases). There are 11 residues in the CDR3. CDR1 and CDR2 (germline): WNHNN, SYGVQD (reference sequence). V shed 7 bases and J shed 4 bases, with 7 bases lying between them.